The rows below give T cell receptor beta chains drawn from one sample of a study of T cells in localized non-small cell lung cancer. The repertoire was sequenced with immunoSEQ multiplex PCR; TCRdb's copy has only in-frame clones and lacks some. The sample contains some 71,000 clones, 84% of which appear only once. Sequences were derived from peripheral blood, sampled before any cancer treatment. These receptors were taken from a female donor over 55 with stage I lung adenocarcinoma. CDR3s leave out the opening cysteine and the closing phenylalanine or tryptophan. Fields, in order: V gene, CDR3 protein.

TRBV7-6	ASSPLGVASGGRNEQF
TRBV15	ATSGLGREYGYT
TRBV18	ASSPQGREQY
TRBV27	ASSPSGGANQPQH
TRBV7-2	ASSPGLAGFGEQY
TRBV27	ASSFGRNTGELF
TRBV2	ASSPDNTEAF
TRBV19	ASSKLGFPSGGYGYT
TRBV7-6	ASSADGQETQY
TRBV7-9	ASSPDNNYEQY
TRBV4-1	ASSQGDRGRNTIY
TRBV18	ASSANRDTQY
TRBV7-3	ASSLSPSGRARTGELF
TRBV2	ASRVGIRLF
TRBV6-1	ASSGQGTPRDNEQF
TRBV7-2	ASSLFGTGGNGYT
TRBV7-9	ASSPAGGRLGSEAF
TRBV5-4	ASSLAGASNQPQH
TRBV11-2	ASSLGTSGRGETQY
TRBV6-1	ASSESPAGDTEAF
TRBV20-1	SFIAGETQY
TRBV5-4	ASSFSGANVLT
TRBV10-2	ASSLEGTPEAF
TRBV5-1	ASSRDSPSQPQH
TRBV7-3	ASSQGTGWNTEAF
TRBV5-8	ASSLGSRSSGNTIY
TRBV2	ASTTAYNSPLH
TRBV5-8	ASSPRPLNQPQH
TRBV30	AWRIRYNEQF
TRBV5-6	ASSFSVSGYDEKLF
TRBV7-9	ASSPGGEGGYT
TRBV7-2	ASSARAGGPSDTQY
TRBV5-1	ASSSVGGEETQY
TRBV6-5	ASSFRQTDTQY
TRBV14	ASRKTGTGANVLT
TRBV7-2	ASSPRGGASYNEQF
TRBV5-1	ASSLLGQGYNEQF
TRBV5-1	ASSLELSGNTIY
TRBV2	ASSVTGQGTRAGEAF